The source of this TCR beta chain is a study of blood T cell repertoires in COVID-19. Study at large: T cells, B-cell-depleted T cells, or PBMCs provided the cDNA or gDNA that served as material.

Original methodology: Researchers report that nucleated cell counts were estimated from reference gene primer amplification. Sequencing used immunoSEQ multiplex PCR; TCRdb keeps in-frame clones, though not all of them. Clone size and V and J calls were adopted from that table, with D and trimming inferred from the DNA. The repertoire holds some 320,000 clones, with about 89% as singletons. This study enrolled people aged about 18 to 100 from under 25 US geographic areas. Symptom resolution, clearance, or two negative PCRs marked donors in Cohort 3 as recovered. CDR3 size: 13 residues. V was pared by 3 bases and J by 9 bases, with 9 bases between. The germline V gene encodes CDR1 MNHEY and CDR2 SMNVEV (reference sequence).

Sequenced material: PBMCs or T cells enriched from blood (not recorded which). The TCR originated in a woman in her thirties who had recovered from COVID-19. J is TRBJ1-6 and V is TRBV27; D uncertain. CDR3 DNA: TGTGCCAGCAGTTTCGGAGCCCCTTCACCCCTCCACTTT. Protein sequence: CASSFGAPSPLHF.